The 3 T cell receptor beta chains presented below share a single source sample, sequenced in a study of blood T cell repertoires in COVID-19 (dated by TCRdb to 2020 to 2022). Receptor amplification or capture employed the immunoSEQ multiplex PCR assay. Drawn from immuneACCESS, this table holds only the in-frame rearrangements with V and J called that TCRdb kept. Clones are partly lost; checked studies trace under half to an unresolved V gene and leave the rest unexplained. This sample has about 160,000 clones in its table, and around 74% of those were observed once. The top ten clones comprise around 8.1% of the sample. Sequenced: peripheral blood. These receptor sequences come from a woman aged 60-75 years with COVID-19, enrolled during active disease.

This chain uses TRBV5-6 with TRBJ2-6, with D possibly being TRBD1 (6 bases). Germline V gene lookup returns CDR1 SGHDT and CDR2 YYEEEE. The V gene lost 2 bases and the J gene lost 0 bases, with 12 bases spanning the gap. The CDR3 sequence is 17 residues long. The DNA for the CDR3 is TGTGCCAGCAGCTTTCCGGGACACACCTCTGGGGCCAACGTCCTGACTTTC. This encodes CASSFPGHTSGANVLTF.

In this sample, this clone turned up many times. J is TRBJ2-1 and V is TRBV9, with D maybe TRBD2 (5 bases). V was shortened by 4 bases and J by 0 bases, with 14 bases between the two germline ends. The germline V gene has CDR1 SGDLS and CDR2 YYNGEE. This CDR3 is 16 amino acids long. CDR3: CASSTPLGSSYNEQFF. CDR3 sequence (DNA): TGTGCCAGCAGCACCCCCCTAGGGAGCTCCTACAATGAGCAGTTCTTC. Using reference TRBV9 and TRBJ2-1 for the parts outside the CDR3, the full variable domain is DSGVTQTPKHLITATGQRVTLRCSPRSGDLSVYWYQQSLDQGLQFLIQYYNGEERAKGNILERFSAQQFPDLHSELNLSSLELGDSALYFCASSTPLGSSYNEQFFGPGTRLTVL.

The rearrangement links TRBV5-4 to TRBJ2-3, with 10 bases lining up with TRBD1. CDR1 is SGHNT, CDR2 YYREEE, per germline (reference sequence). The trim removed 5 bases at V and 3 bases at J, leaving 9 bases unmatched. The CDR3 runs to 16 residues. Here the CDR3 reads CASRSGSGQGTDTQYF. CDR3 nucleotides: TGTGCCAGCAGGTCGGGTTCGGGACAGGGGACAGATACGCAGTATTTT.